The entry that follows covers one T cell receptor beta chain sequence. The antigen remains undetermined. The sample is drawn from a study of cytomegalovirus exposure and HLA in healthy donors. General study points: Rare TCR sequences dominated, though some public TCRs recurred in many donors.

PCR amplification relied on 60 Vbeta primers (plus 13 Jbeta primers). Assay used: immunoSEQ multiplex PCR; TCRdb lists only in-frame clones, some missing. The sample yields roughly 190,000 clones, 60% to 85% seen once. The CDR3 is 15 residues long. Trimming at V came to 3 bases and at J to 4 bases, leaving 6 bases not matched to a gene. The germline gives CDR1 SGHKS, CDR2 YYEKEE (reference sequence). V is TRBV5-5 and J is TRBJ2-5, with 10 bases fitting TRBD2. This receptor was identified in a woman in her forties in good health and CMV-seronegative. Sequenced sample: PBMCs. CDR3 bases: TGTGCCAGCAGCTCTGCTAGCGGGAGCCTAGAGACCCAGTACTTC. Translated: CASSSASGSLETQYF.